The sequence of this T cell receptor (beta chain) was determined in a study of blood T cell repertoires in COVID-19. At the level of the study: Sites across the United States, Italy and Spain contributed samples from acute and convalescent COVID-19. From T cells, B-cell-depleted T cells, or PBMCs came the material, which was cDNA or gDNA.

This clone was seen once. The CDR3 extends over 16 amino acids. Looked up from germline, CDR1 is SEHNR and CDR2 is FQNEAQ (reference sequence). Trimming left V 1 base short and J 8 bases short, with 18 bases between. As processed by the authors: Reference gene primer amplification gave estimated nucleated cell counts. Data came from immunoSEQ multiplex PCR; TCRdb stores just in-frame clones and leaves some out. From that table come the V and J calls and clone size; the DNA was used to work out D and trimming. The table records nearly 80,000 clones, 80% to 85% of them present only once. The chain joins TRBV7-9 to TRBJ2-4; TRBD1 might be the D (6 bases). The origin of this receptor is a woman aged 70-85 years with acute or convalescent COVID-19. The sequenced sample consisted of peripheral blood. Here the CDR3 reads CASSLDMGAQGDIQYF. In DNA form, the CDR3 reads TGTGCCAGCAGCTTAGATATGGGGGCCCAAGGGGACATTCAGTACTTC.